These 14 T cell receptor beta chains were all obtained from the same sample, sequenced in a study of regulatory T cells in long-lasting Graves disease. For TCR beta, libraries came from iRepertoire HTBI primers and Arm-PCR of CDR3 regions. TCRdb independently ran MiXCR on the multiplex PCR reads; one entry per CDR3 protein. The sample includes some 280,000 distinct CDR3 sequences, 20% to 25% of them seen just once. Time point given: persistent/refractory GD, antithyroid drugs over 5 years with positive TRAb. Preparation of the TCR library used RNA extracted from PBMCs. Specimen: peripheral blood mononuclear cells (PBMCs), collected when the disease was refractory, from a patient treated with antithyroid drugs. These receptors originate from a female donor with Graves disease.

As concerns this clonotype: The junction departs from the called germline gene at one end, perhaps through a read error. The chain carries TRBV3-1 and TRBJ2-7; 9 bases agree with TRBD1. The CDR3 is 15 amino acids. Germline CDR1 reads LGHDT; CDR2 reads YNNKEL (reference sequence). The CDR3 DNA sequence: TGTGCCAACAGCCAAGGACAGGGGAAGTTCGACGAGCAGTACTTC. This gives the protein CANSQGQGKFDEQYF.

This clonotype was counted a single time. The chain recombines TRBV30 with TRBJ1-2, with TRBD1 as a possible D gene (5 bases). The CDR3 consists of 13 residues. The germline V and J ends were trimmed by 3 bases and 3 bases, with 11 bases remaining between them. CDR1 and CDR2 from the germline V gene are GTSNPN and SVGIG (reference sequence). In nucleotides, the CDR3 is TGTGCCTGGAGGAAGCAGGGCGACTATGGCTACACCTTC. Its translation: CAWRKQGDYGYTF.

This clonotype was recorded at least ten times. The chain combines TRBV6-9 with TRBJ1-4; D is uncertain. Trimming took 3 bases from V and 6 from J, leaving 11 bases between them. Germline CDR1 is MNHGY and CDR2 is SVAAGI. The CDR3 contains 14 residues. The CDR3 DNA follows: TGTGCCAGCAGTTACCGGGTGAAGGATGAAAAACTGTTTTTT. Translation gives CASSYRVKDEKLFF.

This clonotype was detected a few times. This chain joins TRBV19 and TRBJ1-1; D is uncertain. The CDR3 length is 12 residues. Looked up from germline, CDR1 is LNHDA and CDR2 is SQIVND (reference sequence). The ends were cut back, 5 bases at V and 4 bases at J, with 8 bases in the middle. DNA of the CDR3: TGTGCCAGTAGTCCAGGTGCCACTGAAGCTTTCTTT. Translated, it gives CASSPGATEAFF.

This chain joins TRBV12-3 or TRBV12-4 and TRBJ1-6; a weak D match, TRBD1 (5 bases). This CDR3 region has 12 residues. V gave up 8 bases and J gave up 7 bases, with 9 bases separating them. The CDR3 is CASGEGNSPLHF. CDR3 bases: TGTGCCAGCGGGGAGGGGAATTCACCCCTCCACTTT.

This clonotype came up a few times. This chain uses TRBV19 with TRBJ1-3; tentative D call: TRBD1 (5 bases). This CDR3 is 17 amino acids long. The V end was cut by 6 bases, the J end by 0 bases, with 18 bases between. Germline V gene sequence: CDR1 LNHDA, CDR2 SQIVND (reference sequence). The CDR3 bases are TGTGCCAGTAGCCCTCCGGGCGGGACCCGCTCTGGAAACACCATATATTTT. Translation gives CASSPPGGTRSGNTIYF.

The table lists this clonotype with a few counts. V and J are TRBV11-2 and TRBJ2-3, with D perhaps matching TRBD2 (7 bases). Germline CDR1 and CDR2: SGHAT and FQNNGV. Trimming stripped 5 bases from V and 9 bases from J, with 12 bases between. The CDR3 loop spans 12 amino acids. The CDR3 bases are TGTGCCAGCAGCAGCGGGACATACACGCAGTATTTT. Its protein product is CASSSGTYTQYF.

This clonotype was seen ten or more times. The rearrangement links TRBV20-1 to TRBJ2-7, with D maybe TRBD2 (6 bases). The length of the CDR3 is 14 residues. Deletions cut 3 bases from V and 8 bases from J, with 20 bases between. Germline assignment: CDR1 DFQATT and CDR2 SNEGSKA (reference sequence). DNA for the CDR3: TGCAGTGCTAGTTTATCGGGAGTGGGTTCGCAGCAGTACTTC. Translated: CSASLSGVGSQQYF.

This clonotype was seen repeatedly, ten times or more. This sequence joins TRBV6-1 and TRBJ1-5; no clear D. The CDR3 totals 14 residues. The ends were cut back, 6 bases at V and 9 bases at J, with 18 bases in the middle. CDR1 and CDR2 (germline): MNHNS, SASEGT. This CDR3 is CASSSGRGLGPQHF. The CDR3 DNA sequence: TGTGCCAGCAGCTCCGGGCGGGGTTTAGGGCCCCAGCATTTT.

The chain carries TRBV7-2 and TRBJ2-2, with D hard to call. V was shortened by 1 base and J by 9 bases, with 9 bases between the two germline ends. The CDR3 has 13 residues. The germline gives CDR1 SGHTA, CDR2 FQGNSA. CDR3 in DNA: TGTGCCAGCAGCTTAGAGGCTAGGCGGGAGCTGTTTTTT. It translates to CASSLEARRELFF. The full variable domain, completed using reference TRBV7-2 and TRBJ2-2, is GAGVSQSPSNKVTEKGKDVELRCDPISGHTALYWYRQSLGQGLEFLIYFQGNSAPDKSGLPSDRFSAERTGGSVSTLTIQRTQQEDSAVYLCASSLEARRELFFGEGSRLTVL.

This clonotype was found a few times. The genes are TRBV27 and TRBJ1-2, with 7 bases matching TRBD1. The CDR3 runs to 14 residues. Losses at the gene ends were 0 bases for V and 6 bases for J; bases not matched to a gene: 4. Germline CDR1 and CDR2: MNHEY and SMNVEV (reference sequence). CDR3 sequence (DNA): TGTGCCAGCAGTTTATCGACAGGGACTAATGGCTACACCTTC. Translated, it gives CASSLSTGTNGYTF.

This clonotype occurred many times. The chain employs TRBV10-3 and TRBJ2-1; 12 bases align to TRBD2. The CDR3 consists of 17 residues. Trimming at V came to 6 bases and at J to 3 bases, leaving 9 bases not matched to a gene. Germline values: CDR1 ENHRY, CDR2 SYGVKD. The CDR3 bases are TGTGCCATCAGCCTCACTCTAGCGGGAGGGAACTACAATGAGCAGTTCTTC. Translation gives CAISLTLAGGNYNEQFF.

V gene TRBV19 combines with J gene TRBJ2-2; no clear D gene. CDR3 length: 13 amino acids. V was shortened by 7 bases and J by 8 bases, with 14 bases between the two germline ends. Per the germline V gene, CDR1 is LNHDA and CDR2 is SQIVND (reference sequence). The CDR3 spells CASTQILNGELFF. CDR3 DNA sequence: TGTGCCAGTACCCAAATCTTGAATGGGGAGCTGTTTTTT.

This clonotype was found many times. The J gene is TRBJ2-4, the V gene TRBV3-1; D is perhaps TRBD2 (6 bases). Between the trimmed V and J ends, which lost 5 bases and 9 bases, there was a span of 26 bases. Germline-derived CDR1 and CDR2 are LGHDT and YNNKEL (reference sequence). This CDR3 has 17 residues. CDR3 residues: CASSDRIAANIGGIQYF. CDR3 sequence (DNA): TGTGCCAGCAGCGATCGAATAGCGGCAAACATCGGGGGCATTCAGTACTTC. Based on the CDR3 plus reference TRBV3-1 and TRBJ2-4, the full variable domain is DTAVSQTPKYLVTQMGNDKSIKCEQNLGHDTMYWYKQDSKKFLKIMFSYNNKELIINETVPNRFSPKSPDKAHLNLHINSLELGDSAVYFCASSDRIAANIGGIQYFGAGTRLSVL.